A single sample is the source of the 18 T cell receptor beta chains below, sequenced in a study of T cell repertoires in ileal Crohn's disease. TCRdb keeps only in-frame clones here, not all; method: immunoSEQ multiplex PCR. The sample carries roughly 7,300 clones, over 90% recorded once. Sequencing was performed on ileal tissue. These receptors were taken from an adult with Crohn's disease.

CDR3 bases: TGTGCCAGCAGTGCCCGGACAGGGGCTGGCTATGGCTACACCTTC. It specifies CASSARTGAGYGYTF. V and J are TRBV6-1 and TRBJ1-2, with TRBD1 matching over 9 bases. With V trimmed by 4 bases and J by 4 bases, 7 bases remained unmatched. CDR3 length: 15 amino acids. In germline, CDR1 is MNHNS, CDR2 SASEGT.

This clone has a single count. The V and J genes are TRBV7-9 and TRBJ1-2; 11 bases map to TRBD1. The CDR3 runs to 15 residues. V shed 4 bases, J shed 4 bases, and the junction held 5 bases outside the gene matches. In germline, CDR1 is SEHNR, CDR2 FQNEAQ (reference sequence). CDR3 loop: CASSSGTGGGYGYTF. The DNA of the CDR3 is TGTGCCAGCAGCTCCGGGACAGGGGGGGGCTATGGCTACACCTTC. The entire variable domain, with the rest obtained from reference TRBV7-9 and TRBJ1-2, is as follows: DTGVSQNPRHKITKRGQNVTFRCDPISEHNRLYWYRQTLGQGPEFLTYFQNEAQLEKSRLLSDRFSAERPKGSFSTLEIQRTEQGDSAMYLCASSSGTGGGYGYTFGSGTRLTVV.

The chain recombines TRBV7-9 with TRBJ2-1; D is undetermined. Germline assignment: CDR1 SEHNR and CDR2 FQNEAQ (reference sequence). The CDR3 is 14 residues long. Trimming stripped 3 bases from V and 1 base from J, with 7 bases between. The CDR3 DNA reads TGTGCCAGCAGCTTGCTACAGTCCTACAATGAGCAGTTCTTC. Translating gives CASSLLQSYNEQFF.

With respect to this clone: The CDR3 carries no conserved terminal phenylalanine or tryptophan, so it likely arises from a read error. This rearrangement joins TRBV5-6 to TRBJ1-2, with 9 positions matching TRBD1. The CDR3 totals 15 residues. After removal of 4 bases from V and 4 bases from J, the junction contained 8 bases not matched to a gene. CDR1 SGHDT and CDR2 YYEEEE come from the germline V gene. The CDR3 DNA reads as TGTGCCAGCAGCGAAACAGGGGGCTATAGCTATGGCTACACCCTC. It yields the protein CASSETGGYSYGYTL.

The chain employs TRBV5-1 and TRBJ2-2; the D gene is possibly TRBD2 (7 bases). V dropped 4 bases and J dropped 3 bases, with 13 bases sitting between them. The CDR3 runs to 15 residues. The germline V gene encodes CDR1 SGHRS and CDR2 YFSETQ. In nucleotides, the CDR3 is TGCGCCAGCAGCCAGAGGGGGGGAGACACCGGGGAGCTGTTTTTT. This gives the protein CASSQRGGDTGELFF.

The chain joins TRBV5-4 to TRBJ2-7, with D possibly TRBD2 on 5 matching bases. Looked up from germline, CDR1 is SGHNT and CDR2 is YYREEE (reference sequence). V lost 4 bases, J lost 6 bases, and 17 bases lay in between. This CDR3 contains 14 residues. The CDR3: CASSTGYPTPEQYF. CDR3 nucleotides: TGTGCCAGCAGCACGGGATACCCAACCCCCGAGCAGTACTTC.

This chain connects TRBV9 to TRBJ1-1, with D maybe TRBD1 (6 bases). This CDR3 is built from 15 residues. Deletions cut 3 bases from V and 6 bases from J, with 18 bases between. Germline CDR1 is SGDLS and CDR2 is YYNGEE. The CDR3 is CASSARRAGASEAFF. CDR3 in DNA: TGTGCCAGCAGCGCCCGTAGGGCAGGGGCATCTGAAGCTTTCTTT. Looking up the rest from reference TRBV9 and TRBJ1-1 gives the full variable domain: DSGVTQTPKHLITATGQRVTLRCSPRSGDLSVYWYQQSLDQGLQFLIQYYNGEERAKGNILERFSAQQFPDLHSELNLSSLELGDSALYFCASSARRAGASEAFFGQGTRLTVV.

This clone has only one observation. CDR3 DNA: TGTGCCAGCAGCTTAGGGAGACAGGGAGAAAATTATAGCAATCAGCCCCAGCATTTT. This gives the protein CASSLGRQGENYSNQPQHF. The chain combines TRBV7-3 with TRBJ1-5, with 7 bases lining up with TRBD1. The trim removed 2 bases at V and 0 bases at J, leaving 13 bases unmatched. Looked up from germline, CDR1 is SGHTA and CDR2 is FQGTGA. The CDR3 is 19 amino acids.

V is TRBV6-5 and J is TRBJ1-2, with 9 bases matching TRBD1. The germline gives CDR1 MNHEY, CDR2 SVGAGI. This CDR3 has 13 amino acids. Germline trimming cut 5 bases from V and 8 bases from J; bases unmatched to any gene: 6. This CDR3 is CASSTLTGGGYTF. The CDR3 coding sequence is TGTGCCAGCAGTACTCTAACAGGGGGCGGCTACACCTTC.

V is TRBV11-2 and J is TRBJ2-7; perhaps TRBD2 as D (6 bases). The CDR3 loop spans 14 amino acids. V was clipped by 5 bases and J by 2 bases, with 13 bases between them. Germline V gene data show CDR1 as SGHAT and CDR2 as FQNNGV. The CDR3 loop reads CASSQGTSTYEQYF. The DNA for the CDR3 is TGTGCCAGCAGCCAAGGGACTTCAACCTACGAGCAGTACTTC.

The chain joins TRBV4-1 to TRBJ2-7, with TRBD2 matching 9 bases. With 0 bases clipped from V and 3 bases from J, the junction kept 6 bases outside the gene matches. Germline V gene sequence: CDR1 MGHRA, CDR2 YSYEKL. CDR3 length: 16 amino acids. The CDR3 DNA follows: TGCGCCAGCAGCCAAGATCCTGCGGGAGGGAACTACGAGCAGTACTTC. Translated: CASSQDPAGGNYEQYF.

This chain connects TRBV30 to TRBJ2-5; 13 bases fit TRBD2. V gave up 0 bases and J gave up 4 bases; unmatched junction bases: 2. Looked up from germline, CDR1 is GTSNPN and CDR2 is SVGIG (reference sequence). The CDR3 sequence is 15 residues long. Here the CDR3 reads CAWSVRLAGGETQYF. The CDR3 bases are TGTGCCTGGAGTGTAAGACTAGCGGGGGGAGAGACCCAGTACTTC.

CDR3 in DNA: TGTGCCTGGAGTGTACCAAAAACAACCCGGGACAGACTATTCTACGAGCAGTACTTC. It translates to CAWSVPKTTRDRLFYEQYF. The genes are TRBV30 and TRBJ2-7; 7 nucleotides match TRBD1. Germline CDR1 and CDR2: GTSNPN and SVGIG (reference sequence). V trimming: 0 bases; J trimming: 3 bases; junction bases outside the gene matches: 20. The CDR3 has 19 amino acids.

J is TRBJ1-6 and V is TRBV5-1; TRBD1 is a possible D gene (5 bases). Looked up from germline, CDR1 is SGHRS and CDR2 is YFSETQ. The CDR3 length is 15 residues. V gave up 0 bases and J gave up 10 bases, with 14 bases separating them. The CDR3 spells CASSLVGQGGSPLHF. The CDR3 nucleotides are TGCGCCAGCAGCTTGGTGGGTCAGGGAGGCTCACCCCTCCACTTT.

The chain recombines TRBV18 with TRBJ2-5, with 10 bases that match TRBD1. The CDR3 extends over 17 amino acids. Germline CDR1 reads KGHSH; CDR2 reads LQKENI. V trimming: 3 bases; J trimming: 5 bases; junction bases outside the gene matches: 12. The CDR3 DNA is TGTGCCAGCTCACCTTCGACAGGGGGCGCTCAGGGGGAGACCCAGTACTTC. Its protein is CASSPSTGGAQGETQYF.

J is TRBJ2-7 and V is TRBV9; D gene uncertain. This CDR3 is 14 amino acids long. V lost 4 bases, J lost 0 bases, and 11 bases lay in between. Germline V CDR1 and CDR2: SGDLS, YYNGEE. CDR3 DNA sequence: TGTGCCAGCAGCTTCCGAGGAAGCTCCTACGAGCAGTACTTC. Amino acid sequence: CASSFRGSSYEQYF.

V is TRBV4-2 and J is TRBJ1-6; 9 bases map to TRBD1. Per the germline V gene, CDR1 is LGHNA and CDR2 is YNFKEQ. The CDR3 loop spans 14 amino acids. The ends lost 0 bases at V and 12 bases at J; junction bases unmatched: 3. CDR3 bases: TGTGCCAGCAGCCAAGATTCGGACAGGGGACCCCTCCACTTT. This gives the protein CASSQDSDRGPLHF.

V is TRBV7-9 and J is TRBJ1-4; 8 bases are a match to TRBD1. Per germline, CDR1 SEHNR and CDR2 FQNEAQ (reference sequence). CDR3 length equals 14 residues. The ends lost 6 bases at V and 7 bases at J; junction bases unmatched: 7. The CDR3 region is CASSPDRVFEKLFF. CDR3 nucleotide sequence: TGTGCCAGCAGTCCGGACAGGGTATTTGAAAAACTGTTTTTT.